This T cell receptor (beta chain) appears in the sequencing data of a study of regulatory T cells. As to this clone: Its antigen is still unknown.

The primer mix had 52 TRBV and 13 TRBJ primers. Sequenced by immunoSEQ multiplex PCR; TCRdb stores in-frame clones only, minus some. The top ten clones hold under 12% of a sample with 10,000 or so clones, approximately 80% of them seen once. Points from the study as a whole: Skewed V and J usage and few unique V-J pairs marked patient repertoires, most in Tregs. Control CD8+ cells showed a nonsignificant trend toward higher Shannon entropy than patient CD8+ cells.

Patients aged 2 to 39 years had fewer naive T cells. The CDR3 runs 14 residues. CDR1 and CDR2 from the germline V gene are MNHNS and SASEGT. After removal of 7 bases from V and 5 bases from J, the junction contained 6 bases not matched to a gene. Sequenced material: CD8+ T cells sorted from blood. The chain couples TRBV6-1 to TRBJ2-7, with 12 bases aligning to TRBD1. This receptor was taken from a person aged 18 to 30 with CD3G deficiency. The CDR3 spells CASTVGTGGDEQYF. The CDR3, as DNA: TGTGCCAGCACCGTCGGGACAGGGGGCGACGAGCAGTACTTC.